Presented here are 18 T cell receptor beta chains from one specimen sequenced in a study of regulatory T cells in long-lasting Graves disease. Arm-PCR of CDR3 regions with iRepertoire HTBI primers generated TCR beta libraries. TCRdb reprocessed the multiplex PCR reads with MiXCR, giving one entry per CDR3 protein. The sample includes roughly 350,000 distinct CDR3 sequences, around 15% seen only once; the top ten take less than 35%. Time point defined: newly diagnosed GD, antithyroid drugs for less than 3 months. PBMCs provided the RNA from which the TCR library was made. This same sample was also part of a study on T cells in Graves' hyperthyroidism and ophthalmopathy.

The source material was peripheral blood mononuclear cells (PBMCs), sampled at new diagnosis, from a patient treated with antithyroid drugs. These receptor sequences come from a man aged 35 to 55 with Graves disease.

This clonotype has only one observation. CDR3 DNA sequence: TGTGCCAGCAGTCCGCGATCCGGGACAGAGGGCTACAATGAGCAGTTCTTC. This sequence encodes CASSPRSGTEGYNEQFF. The chain links TRBV6-2 or TRBV6-3 to TRBJ2-1; 7 bases align to TRBD1. The CDR3 runs to 17 residues. Germline CDR1 and CDR2: MNHEY and SVGEGT. After removal of 5 bases from V and 3 bases from J, the junction contained 13 bases not matched to a gene.

The CDR3 bases are TGTGCCAGCAGCCAACTCTCTGGGGCCAACGTCCTGACTTTC. Translation gives CASSQLSGANVLTF. The rearrangement links TRBV3-1 to TRBJ2-6; unclear D gene. Germline V lookup: CDR1 LGHDT, CDR2 YNNKEL (reference sequence). V was clipped by 2 bases and J by 0 bases, with 2 bases between them. The CDR3 spans 14 residues.

Many counts were recorded for this clonotype. The gene calls are TRBV6-1 and TRBJ2-3; 7 nucleotides line up with TRBD1. This CDR3 is 18 amino acids long. V gave up 3 bases and J gave up 2 bases; unmatched junction bases: 14. Germline lookup yields CDR1 MNHNS and CDR2 SASEGT. The CDR3: CASSDHRVRGTDTDTQYF. CDR3 nucleotide sequence: TGTGCCAGCAGTGATCATAGGGTAAGGGGGACAGACACAGATACGCAGTATTTT.

Many counts were recorded for this clonotype. The chain recombines TRBV12-5 with TRBJ2-5; D perhaps matches TRBD2 (6 bases). Germline V gene data show CDR1 as LGHNT and CDR2 as FRNRAP. V was cut by 3 bases and J by 3 bases, with 8 bases left in between. This CDR3 contains 13 residues. This CDR3 reads CASGFGGEETQYF. As DNA, the CDR3 is TGTGCTAGTGGTTTTGGAGGGGAAGAGACCCAGTACTTC.

Concerning this clonotype itself: This may come from a read error, since a much larger clone is one base off. CDR3 amino acids: CSARAPDYNGQFF. As DNA, the CDR3 is TGCAGTGCTAGGGCCCCGGACTACAATGGGCAGTTCTTC. This chain links TRBV20-1 with TRBJ2-1; possibly TRBD2 for D (6 bases). CDR3 length: 13 amino acids. Germline V lookup: CDR1 DFQATT, CDR2 SNEGSKA (reference sequence).

This clonotype came up a few times. CDR3 loop: CASSVAGDGGSETQYF. CDR3 DNA: TGTGCCAGCAGCGTAGCGGGGGACGGGGGGTCCGAGACCCAGTACTTC. The V and J genes are TRBV9 and TRBJ2-5, with 7 bases fitting TRBD2. Per germline, CDR1 SGDLS and CDR2 YYNGEE. The CDR3 has 16 residues. Germline trimming cut 0 bases from V and 5 bases from J; bases unmatched to any gene: 10.

This clonotype appeared many times. This chain uses TRBV5-1 with TRBJ2-1; 7 bases are shared with TRBD2. V lost 4 bases to trimming and J lost 7 bases; unmatched junction nucleotides: 11. The germline gives CDR1 SGHRS, CDR2 YFSETQ. This CDR3 spans 15 amino acids. The CDR3 bases are TGCGCCAGCAGCACCGGAGGGAGGGCGGGAAATGAGCAGTTCTTC. It encodes CASSTGGRAGNEQFF.

Many counts were recorded for this clonotype. The chain employs TRBV20-1 and TRBJ2-3; TRBD2 might be the D (5 bases). CDR1 and CDR2 from the germline V gene are DFQATT and SNEGSKA (reference sequence). CDR3 length equals 15 residues. Between the trimmed V and J ends, which lost 4 bases and 0 bases, there was a span of 14 bases. CDR3 sequence reads: CSANLARSSTDTQYF. DNA of the CDR3: TGCAGTGCTAACTTAGCGCGTTCTAGCACAGATACGCAGTATTTT.

This clonotype was recorded many times. The chain uses TRBV13 and TRBJ1-1; D not resolved. Per the germline V gene, CDR1 is PRHDT and CDR2 is FYEKMQ (reference sequence). The CDR3 sequence is 13 residues long. V dropped 4 bases and J dropped 0 bases, with 6 bases sitting between them. The CDR3 DNA is TGTGCCAGCAGCTCCGAGATGAACACTGAAGCTTTCTTT. It translates to CASSSEMNTEAFF.

This clonotype was recorded at least ten times. The chain recombines TRBV18 with TRBJ2-2, with 9 nucleotides matching TRBD1. J lost 4 bases, V lost 1 base, and 4 bases had no gene match. Germline loops: CDR1 KGHSH, CDR2 LQKENI. There are 16 residues in the CDR3. The CDR3 bases are TGTGCCAGCTCACCACAGGGACAGGGCGTCACCGGGGAGCTGTTTTTT. It specifies CASSPQGQGVTGELFF. Full variable domain (rest looked up from reference TRBV18 and TRBJ2-2): NAGVMQNPRHLVRRRGQEARLRCSPMKGHSHVYWYRQLPEEGLKFMVYLQKENIIDESGMPKERFSAEFPKEGPSILRIQQVVRGDSAAYFCASSPQGQGVTGELFFGEGSRLTVL.

V usage is TRBV7-2 and J usage is TRBJ1-4; 9 bases are a match to TRBD1. The CDR3 extends over 19 amino acids. J lost 6 bases, V lost 6 bases, and 20 bases had no gene match. Germline loops: CDR1 SGHTA, CDR2 FQGNSA. This CDR3 is CASRQRVPGQGSEDEKLFF. Written as DNA, the CDR3 is TGTGCCAGCAGACAGAGAGTACCGGGACAGGGTTCGGAGGATGAAAAACTGTTTTTT.

This clonotype was observed at least ten times. The chain links TRBV11-3 to TRBJ2-1; D assignment may be TRBD1 or TRBD2 (5 bases each). Trimming removed 2 bases from V and 7 bases from J, with 18 bases in between. The CDR3 is 16 residues long. Germline values: CDR1 SGHNT, CDR2 YENEEA. The CDR3 DNA reads as TGTGCCAGCAGCTTAACCCCCGGGGCCGAGGGGAATGAGCAGTTCTTC. Its translation: CASSLTPGAEGNEQFF.

The gene calls are TRBV12-3 or TRBV12-4 and TRBJ1-2; no firm D call. Trimming shortened V by 6 bases and J by 8 bases, and 13 bases separated the two germline ends. This CDR3 contains 12 residues. CDR3 sequence: CASSPSMRGYTF. The CDR3 coding sequence is TGTGCCAGCAGCCCGTCTATGAGAGGCTACACCTTC.

Ten or more counts support this clonotype. This chain links TRBV28 with TRBJ2-3; 11 positions agree with TRBD2. The CDR3 is 18 residues long. V trimming: 2 bases; J trimming: 2 bases; junction bases outside the gene matches: 9. Per germline, CDR1 MDHEN and CDR2 SYDVKM. The CDR3 loop is CASSLRLDSGGATDTQYF. CDR3 DNA: TGTGCCAGCAGTTTACGTTTGGATAGCGGGGGGGCCACAGATACGCAGTATTTT.

This clonotype occurred a few times. The rearrangement links TRBV7-9 to TRBJ1-1; D unclear. This CDR3 has 13 amino acids. Trimming took off 1 base at V and 3 bases at J, with 6 bases between the two ends. Per germline, CDR1 SEHNR and CDR2 FQNEAQ (reference sequence). CDR3 sequence reads: CASSLETDTEAFF. DNA for the CDR3: TGTGCCAGCAGCTTAGAGACTGACACTGAAGCTTTCTTT.

This clonotype occurred many times. The V call is TRBV20-1, the J call TRBJ2-1, with a weak D call TRBD1 (5 bases). V was clipped by 1 base and J by 6 bases, with 7 bases between them. Per germline, CDR1 DFQATT and CDR2 SNEGSKA (reference sequence). The CDR3 consists of 12 residues. This CDR3 is CSARARANEQFF. In DNA form, the CDR3 reads TGCAGTGCTAGAGCCAGGGCCAATGAGCAGTTCTTC.

The sample holds many counts of this clonotype. The chain uses TRBV29-1 and TRBJ2-7, with 11 bases fitting TRBD1. CDR1 is SQVTM and CDR2 is ANQGSEA in the germline V gene. The V gene end was trimmed by 0 bases and the J gene end by 4 bases; junction bases not matched to a gene: 8. This CDR3 region has 16 residues. CDR3 region: CSVEESGQGVEYEQYF. CDR3 coding DNA: TGCAGCGTTGAAGAGTCGGGACAGGGGGTGGAGTACGAGCAGTACTTC.

V gene TRBV18 combines with J gene TRBJ1-4; TRBD1 aligns across 7 bases. CDR3 size: 18 residues. Germline values: CDR1 KGHSH, CDR2 LQKENI. Germline trimming cut 2 bases from V and 0 bases from J; bases unmatched to any gene: 9. CDR3 sequence: CASSPWVPGGATNEKLFF. CDR3 nucleotides: TGTGCCAGCTCACCATGGGTACCAGGGGGAGCAACTAATGAAAAACTGTTTTTT. Drawing the rest from reference TRBV18 and TRBJ1-4, the complete variable domain is NAGVMQNPRHLVRRRGQEARLRCSPMKGHSHVYWYRQLPEEGLKFMVYLQKENIIDESGMPKERFSAEFPKEGPSILRIQQVVRGDSAAYFCASSPWVPGGATNEKLFFGSGTQLSVL.